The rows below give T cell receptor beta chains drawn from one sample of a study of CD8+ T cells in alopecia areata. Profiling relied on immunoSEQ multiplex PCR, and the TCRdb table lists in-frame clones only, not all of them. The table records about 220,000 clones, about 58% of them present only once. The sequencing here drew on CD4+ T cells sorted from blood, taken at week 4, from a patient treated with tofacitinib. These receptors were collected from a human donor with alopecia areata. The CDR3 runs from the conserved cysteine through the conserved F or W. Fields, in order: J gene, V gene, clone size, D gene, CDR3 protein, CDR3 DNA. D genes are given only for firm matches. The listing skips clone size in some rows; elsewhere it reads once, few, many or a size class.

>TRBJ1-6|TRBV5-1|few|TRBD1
CASSRQGSNSPLHF
TGCGCCAGCAGCAGACAGGGGTCCAATTCACCCCTCCACTTT
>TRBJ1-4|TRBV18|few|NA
CASSLNQGSGEKLFF
TGTGCCAGCTCACTAAATCAGGGGAGTGGTGAAAAACTGTTTTTT
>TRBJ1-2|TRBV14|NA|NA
CASSQELTYGYTF
TGTGCCAGCAGCCAAGAACTTACCTATGGCTACACCTTC
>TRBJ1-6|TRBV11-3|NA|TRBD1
CASSHRGTEREPLHF
TGTGCCAGCAGCCACCGAGGGACAGAGAGGGAACCCCTCCACTTT
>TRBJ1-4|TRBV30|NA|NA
CAWKQREEKLFF
TGTGCCTGGAAACAGCGAGAGGAAAAACTGTTTTTT
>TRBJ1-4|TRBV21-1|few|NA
CASRRRKLFF
TGTGCCAGCCGCAGGAGAAAACTGTTTTTT
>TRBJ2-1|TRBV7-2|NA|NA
CASSLERKSDEFF
TGTGCCAGCAGCTTAGAGAGGAAATCAGACGAGTTCTTC
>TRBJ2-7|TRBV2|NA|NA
CASSERGTIGEQYF
TGTGCCAGCAGTGAAAGGGGTACGATCGGGGAGCAGTACTTC
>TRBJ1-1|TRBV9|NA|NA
CASSATWGNTEAFF
TGTGCCAGCAGCGCCACGTGGGGGAACACTGAAGCTTTCTTT
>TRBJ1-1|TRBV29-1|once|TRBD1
CSVDSRTGISMNTEAFF
TGCAGCGTTGATTCGAGGACAGGGATTTCCATGAACACTGAAGCTTTCTTT
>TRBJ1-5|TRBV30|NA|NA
CAWSNPSGRYNQPQHF
TGTGCCTGGAGTAACCCGTCGGGGCGCTACAATCAGCCCCAGCATTTT
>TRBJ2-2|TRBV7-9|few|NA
CASSLIQGGTGELFF
TGTGCCAGCAGCTTGATCCAGGGCGGGACCGGGGAGCTGTTTTTT
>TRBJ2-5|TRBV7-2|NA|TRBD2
CASSLVGLAGETQYF
TGTGCCAGCAGCTTAGTTGGACTAGCGGGGGAGACCCAGTACTTC
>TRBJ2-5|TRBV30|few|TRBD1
CAWTKGTGEETQYF
TGTGCCTGGACTAAGGGGACAGGGGAAGAGACCCAGTACTTC
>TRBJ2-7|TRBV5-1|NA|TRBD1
CASSSPGQILGEQYF
TGCGCCAGCAGCTCACCGGGACAGATATTGGGGGAGCAGTACTTC
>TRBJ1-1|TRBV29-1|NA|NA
CSVLIERTEAFF
TGCAGCGTTCTAATAGAGAGGACTGAAGCTTTCTTT
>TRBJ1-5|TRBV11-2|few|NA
CASSLDDPRSGQASNQPQHF
TGTGCCAGCAGCTTAGACGATCCGCGGTCGGGACAAGCCAGCAATCAGCCCCAGCATTTT
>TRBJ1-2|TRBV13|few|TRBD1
CASSHRDRRDGYTF
TGTGCCAGCAGTCACCGGGACAGGAGGGATGGCTACACCTTC
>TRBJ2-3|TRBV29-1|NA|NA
CSVETGTDTQYF
TGCAGCGTTGAGACGGGGACAGATACGCAGTATTTT
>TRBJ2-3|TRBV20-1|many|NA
CSAPQSDTQYF
TGCAGTGCTCCCCAATCGGATACGCAGTATTTT
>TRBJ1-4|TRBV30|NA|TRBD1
CAWSVKTGGDEKLFF
TGTGCCTGGAGTGTTAAGACAGGGGGTGATGAAAAACTGTTTTTT
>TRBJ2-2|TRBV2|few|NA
CASSPDSGNTGELFF
TGTGCCAGCTCTCCGGACAGCGGGAACACCGGGGAGCTGTTTTTT
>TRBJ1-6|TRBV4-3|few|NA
CASSQDDSPLHF
TGCGCCAGCAGCCAAGATGATTCACCCCTCCACTTT
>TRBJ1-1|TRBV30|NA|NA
CAWSVPGSEAFF
TGTGCCTGGAGTGTACCTGGCAGTGAAGCTTTCTTT
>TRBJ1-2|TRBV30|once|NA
CAWPGDKAYGYTF
TGTGCCTGGCCGGGAGACAAGGCCTATGGCTACACCTTC
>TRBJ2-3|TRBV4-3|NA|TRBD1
CASSPGTGITDTQYF
TGCGCCAGCAGCCCCGGGACAGGGATCACAGATACGCAGTATTTT
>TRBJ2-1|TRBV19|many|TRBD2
CASSPGSGGYNEQFF
TGTGCCAGTAGTCCAGGGAGCGGGGGCTACAATGAGCAGTTCTTC
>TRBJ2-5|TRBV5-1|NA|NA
CASNHRGEQETQYF
TGCGCCAGCAACCATCGCGGGGAGCAAGAGACCCAGTACTTC
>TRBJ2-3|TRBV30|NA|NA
CAWRARAGTDTQYF
TGTGCCTGGAGGGCACGCGCAGGGACAGATACGCAGTATTTT
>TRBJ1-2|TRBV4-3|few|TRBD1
CASSQYGQDYGYTF
TGCGCCAGCAGCCAATATGGACAGGATTATGGCTACACCTTC